This T cell receptor beta chain derives from a study of neurological immune-mediated disorders. TCRdb re-called the 5' RACE reads with MiXCR, one entry per CDR3 protein. Altogether tens of thousands of distinct CDR3 sequences are present, around an eighth being singletons, with the ten largest covering roughly 7.3%. The CDR3 covers 14 residues. Per the germline V gene, CDR1 is SNHLY and CDR2 is FYNNEI. The V segment lost 7 bases and the J segment 3 bases; nucleotides outside the gene matches: 8. This clonotype has a count of ten or more. The chain employs TRBV2 and TRBJ2-7, with 8 bases matching TRBD1. This TCR came from a woman in her fifties or sixties in good health. The sample consisted of PBMCs. The DNA for the CDR3 is TGTGCCAGCACCCGGGACAGGTCATTCTACGAGCAGTACTTC. It specifies CASTRDRSFYEQYF.